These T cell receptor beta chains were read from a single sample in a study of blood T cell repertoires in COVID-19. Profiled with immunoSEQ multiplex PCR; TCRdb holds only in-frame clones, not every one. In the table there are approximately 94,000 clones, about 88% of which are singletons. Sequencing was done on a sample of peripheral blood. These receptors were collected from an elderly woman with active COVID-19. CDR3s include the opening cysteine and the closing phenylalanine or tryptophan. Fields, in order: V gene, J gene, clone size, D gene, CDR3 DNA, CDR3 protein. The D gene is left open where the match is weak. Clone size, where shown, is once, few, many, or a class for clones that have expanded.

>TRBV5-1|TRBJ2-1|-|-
TGCGCCAGCAGCTTTCCAGGGAATGAGCAGTTCTTC
CASSFPGNEQFF
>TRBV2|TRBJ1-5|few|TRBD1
TGTGCCAGCAGTGTGACAGGGGTCGGCCAGCCCCAGCATTTT
CASSVTGVGQPQHF
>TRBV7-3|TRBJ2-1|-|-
TGTGCCAGCAGTCTAAGGAGCGGGTTCGGCTACAATGAGCAGTTCTTC
CASSLRSGFGYNEQFF
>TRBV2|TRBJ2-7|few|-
TGTGCCAGCATATCGGGGGTAACCTACGAGCAGTACTTC
CASISGVTYEQYF
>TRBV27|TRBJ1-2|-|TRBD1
TGTGCCAGCAGTTCCCCGGGACAGGGGGCACAAGGCTACACCTTC
CASSSPGQGAQGYTF
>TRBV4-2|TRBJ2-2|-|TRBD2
TGTGCCAGCAGCCATCAACTAGCGGGAGGACCCGGGGAGCTGTTTTTT
CASSHQLAGGPGELFF
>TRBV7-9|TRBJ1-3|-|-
TGTGCCAGCAGTCCGCTAGTAGCTGGAAACACCATATATTTT
CASSPLVAGNTIYF
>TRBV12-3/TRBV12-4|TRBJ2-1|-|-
TGTGCCAGCAGTTTACTTCGTGAGCAGTTCTTC
CASSLLREQFF
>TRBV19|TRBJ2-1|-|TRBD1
TGTGCCAGTAGTAAAATTACAGGGGTAAACAATGAGCAGTTCTTC
CASSKITGVNNEQFF
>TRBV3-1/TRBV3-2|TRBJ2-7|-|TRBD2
TGTGCCAGCAGCCGGGGACTAGCGGCCTACGAGCAGTACTTC
CASSRGLAAYEQYF
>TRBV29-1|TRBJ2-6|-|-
TGCAGCGTTCCACAGGGTCCATTCAGCTCTGGGGCCAACGTCCTGACTTTC
CSVPQGPFSSGANVLTF
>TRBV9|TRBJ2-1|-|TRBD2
TGTGCCAGCAACCAACTAGCGACTTTGGGAGGTGAGCAGTTCTTC
CASNQLATLGGEQFF
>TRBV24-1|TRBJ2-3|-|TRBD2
TGTGCCACCAGTGGACTAGCGGGAGGGAACACAGATACGCAGTATTTT
CATSGLAGGNTDTQYF
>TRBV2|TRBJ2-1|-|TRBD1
TGTGCCAGCAGACGGACAGGGCACAACAATGAGCAGTTCTTC
CASRRTGHNNEQFF
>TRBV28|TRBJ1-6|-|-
TGTGCCAGCAGTCGAGGTGGCTCCTATAATTCACCCCTCCACTTT
CASSRGGSYNSPLHF
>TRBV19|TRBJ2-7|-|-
TGTGCCAGTAGTGAGCAGGGAGGTGCTCCCTACGAGCAGTACTTC
CASSEQGGAPYEQYF
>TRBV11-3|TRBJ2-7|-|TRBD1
TGTGCCAGCAGCCCGGGACAGGCGGCGTACGAGCAGTACTTC
CASSPGQAAYEQYF
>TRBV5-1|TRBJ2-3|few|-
TGCGCCAGCACCCGGGACTCCGGATCAGATACGCAGTATTTT
CASTRDSGSDTQYF
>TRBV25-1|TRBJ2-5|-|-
TGTGCCAGCAGTGATGGGGCCCGCCAAGAGACCCAGTACTTC
CASSDGARQETQYF
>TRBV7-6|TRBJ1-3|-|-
TGTGCCAGCAGCTTAGACAGGAGCTCTGGAAACACCATATATTTT
CASSLDRSSGNTIYF
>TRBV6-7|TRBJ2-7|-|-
TGTGCCAGCAGCCTCCCAGGGTACGAGCAGTACTTC
CASSLPGYEQYF
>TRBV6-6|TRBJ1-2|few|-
TGTGCCAGCAGTGACACAGGGATCTATGGCTACACCTTC
CASSDTGIYGYTF
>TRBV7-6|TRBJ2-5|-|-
TGTGCCAGCAGCTTCTGGGGCGGAGTCCAAGAGACCCAGTACTTC
CASSFWGGVQETQYF
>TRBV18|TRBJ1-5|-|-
TGTGCCAGCTCGCGACAGGAAAATCAGCCCCAGCATTTT
CASSRQENQPQHF
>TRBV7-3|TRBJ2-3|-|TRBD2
TGTGCCAGCAGCTCGGGACTAGCGGGTTCCACAGATACGCAGTATTTT
CASSSGLAGSTDTQYF